Given below is one T cell receptor beta chain in context. Its antigen is unidentified. PCR or immunohistochemistry showed mismatch repair deficiency in every enrolled patient. The TCR-sequenced patients were three responders to pembrolizumab. Germline trimming cut 6 bases from V and 3 bases from J; bases unmatched to any gene: 9. Germline V gene sequence: CDR1 SQVTM, CDR2 ANQGSEA. The CDR3 consists of 14 residues. This entry comes from a study of PD-1 blockade in mismatch repair-deficient tumors. Whole-study context: Patients had approximately 12 mismatch repair-deficient cancer types and were previously treated and progressing.

Notes on the study in general: Tumor-resident clones, often undetectable pretreatment in blood, expanded then contracted after pembrolizumab.

Assay: immunoSEQ multiplex PCR; the TCRdb copy retains only in-frame clones and omits some. The sample has about 63,000 clones, about 91% seen once. The receptor was derived from an adult with mismatch repair-deficient cancer. The sequenced sample was peripheral blood, obtained 52 weeks after starting pembrolizumab. The J gene is TRBJ2-7, the V gene TRBV29-1; the match to TRBD1 covers 9 bases. For the CDR3, the DNA is TGCAGCGTCATGCCCGGGACAGGGCTCTACGAGCAGTACTTC. It encodes CSVMPGTGLYEQYF.